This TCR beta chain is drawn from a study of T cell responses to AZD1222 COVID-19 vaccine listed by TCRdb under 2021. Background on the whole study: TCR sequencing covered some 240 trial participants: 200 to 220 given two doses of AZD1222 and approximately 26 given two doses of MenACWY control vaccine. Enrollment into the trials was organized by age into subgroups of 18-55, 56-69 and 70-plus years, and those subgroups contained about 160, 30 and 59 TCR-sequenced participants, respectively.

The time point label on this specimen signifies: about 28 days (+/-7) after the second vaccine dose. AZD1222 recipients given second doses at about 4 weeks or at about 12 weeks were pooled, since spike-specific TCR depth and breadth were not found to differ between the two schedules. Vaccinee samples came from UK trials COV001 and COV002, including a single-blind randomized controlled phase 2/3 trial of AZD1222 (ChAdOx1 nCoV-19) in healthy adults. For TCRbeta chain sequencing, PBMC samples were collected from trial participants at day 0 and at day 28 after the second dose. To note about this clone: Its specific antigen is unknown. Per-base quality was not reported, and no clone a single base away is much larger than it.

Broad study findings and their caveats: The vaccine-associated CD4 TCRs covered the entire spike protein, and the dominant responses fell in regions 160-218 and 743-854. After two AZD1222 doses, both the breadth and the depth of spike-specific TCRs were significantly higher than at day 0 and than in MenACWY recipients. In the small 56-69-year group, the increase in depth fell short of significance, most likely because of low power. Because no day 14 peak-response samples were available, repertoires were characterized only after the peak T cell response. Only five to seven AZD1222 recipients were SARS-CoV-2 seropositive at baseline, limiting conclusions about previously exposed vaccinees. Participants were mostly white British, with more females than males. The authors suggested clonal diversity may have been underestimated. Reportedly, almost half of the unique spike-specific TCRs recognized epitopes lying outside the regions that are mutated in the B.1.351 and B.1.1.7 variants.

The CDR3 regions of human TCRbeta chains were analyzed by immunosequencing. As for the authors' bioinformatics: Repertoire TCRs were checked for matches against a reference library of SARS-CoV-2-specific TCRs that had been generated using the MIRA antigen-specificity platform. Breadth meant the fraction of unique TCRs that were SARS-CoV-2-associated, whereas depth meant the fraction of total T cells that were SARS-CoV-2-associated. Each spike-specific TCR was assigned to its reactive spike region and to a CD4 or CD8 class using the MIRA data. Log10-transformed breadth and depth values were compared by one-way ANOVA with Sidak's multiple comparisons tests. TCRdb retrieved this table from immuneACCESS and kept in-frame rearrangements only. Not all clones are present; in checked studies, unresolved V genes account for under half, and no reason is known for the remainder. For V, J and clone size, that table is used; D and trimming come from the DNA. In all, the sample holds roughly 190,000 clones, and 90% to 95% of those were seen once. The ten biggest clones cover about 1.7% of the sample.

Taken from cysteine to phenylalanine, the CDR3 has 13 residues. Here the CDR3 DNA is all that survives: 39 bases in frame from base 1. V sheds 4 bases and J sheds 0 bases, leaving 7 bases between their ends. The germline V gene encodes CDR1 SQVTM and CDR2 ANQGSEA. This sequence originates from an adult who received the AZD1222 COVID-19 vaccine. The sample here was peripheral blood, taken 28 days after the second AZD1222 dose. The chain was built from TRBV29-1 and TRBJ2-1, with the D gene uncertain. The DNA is TGCAGCGTTGGCCGGAGCTCCTACAATGAGCAGTTCTTC. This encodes CSVGRSSYNEQFF.